This TCR beta chain was obtained from a study of regulatory T cells in long-lasting Graves disease. The wider study: Newly diagnosed Graves' patients took antithyroid drugs under 3 months.

Stated time point: newly diagnosed GD, antithyroid drugs for less than 3 months. From RNA extracted from PBMCs, the TCR library was made. Study results and caveats: Persistent-disease Graves' patients showed less TCR diversity than new cases. Newly diagnosed disease favored TRBV20-1 and TRBJ2-1 over persistent disease. Among the persistent patients, 2,500 to 3,500 public clonotypes were shared, more than the roughly 970 shared among new patients.

Through Arm-PCR of CDR3 regions and iRepertoire HTBI primers, TCR beta libraries were built. TCRdb called the multiplex PCR reads again in MiXCR, with one record for every CDR3 protein. The data hold about 380,000 distinct CDR3 sequences, with 15% to 17% observed a single time. V lost 3 bases and J lost 2; bases outside the gene matches: 3. The germline gives CDR1 SGHNT, CDR2 YYREEE (reference sequence). The CDR3 is made up of 14 amino acids. Worth noting for this clonotype: Its antigen is not identified.

The material was peripheral blood mononuclear cells (PBMCs), obtained at new diagnosis, from a patient treated with antithyroid drugs. J is TRBJ2-3 and V is TRBV5-4; TRBD2 matches at 7 bases. The sequence was obtained from a female donor with Graves disease. CDR3 sequence: CASSSKRDTDTQYF. The CDR3 bases are TGTGCCAGCAGCTCCAAGCGGGACACAGATACGCAGTATTTT.